The 20 T cell receptor beta chains given below trace back to one sample, sequenced in a study of blood T cell repertoires in COVID-19. Clones were read by immunoSEQ multiplex PCR, and TCRdb kept only the in-frame ones, dropping some. The sample lists 300,000 or so clones, roughly 88% occurring once. The sequenced material came from peripheral blood. All receptors come from a woman under 40 who had recovered from COVID-19.

This CDR3 reads CASNGQGRDEQYF. DNA of the CDR3: TGTGCCAGCAACGGACAGGGAAGGGACGAGCAGTACTTC. The J gene is TRBJ2-7, the V gene TRBV7-9; 8 bases map to TRBD1. The germline V gene encodes CDR1 SEHNR and CDR2 FQNEAQ (reference sequence). The CDR3 sequence is 13 residues long. The J segment lost 5 bases and the V segment lost 7 bases, leaving 7 bases of the junction unmatched.

Turning to this clone: This same CDR3 is encoded by further DNA sequences in the sample. J is TRBJ1-5 and V is TRBV19, with 7 bases fitting TRBD1. The CDR3 spans 13 residues. With 8 bases clipped from V and 1 base from J, the junction kept 2 bases outside the gene matches. Germline V lookup: CDR1 LNHDA, CDR2 SQIVND (reference sequence). CDR3 nucleotide sequence: TGTGCCAGTCTACAGGGGAGCAATCAGCCCCAGCATTTT. Encoded protein: CASLQGSNQPQHF.

V usage is TRBV7-9 and J usage is TRBJ1-2; 9 bases line up with TRBD1. Germline assignment: CDR1 SEHNR and CDR2 FQNEAQ (reference sequence). This CDR3 is built from 15 residues. Losses at the gene ends were 4 bases for V and 3 bases for J; bases not matched to a gene: 6. CDR3 protein: CASSYKTGGDYGYTF. In nucleotides, the CDR3 is TGTGCCAGCAGCTATAAGACAGGGGGAGACTATGGCTACACCTTC.

This chain connects TRBV28 to TRBJ1-5; perhaps TRBD1 as D (6 bases). Germline V gene data show CDR1 as MDHEN and CDR2 as SYDVKM. This CDR3 is built from 15 residues. Trimming stripped 7 bases from V and 6 bases from J, with 19 bases between. The CDR3 DNA follows: TGTGCCAGCACCGAAGGACAGAGGGTGAGTCAGCCCCAGCATTTT. Residues: CASTEGQRVSQPQHF.

This chain connects TRBV28 to TRBJ1-2, with TRBD1 matching over 7 bases. Germline assignment: CDR1 MDHEN and CDR2 SYDVKM. Germline trimming cut 5 bases from V and 4 bases from J; bases unmatched to any gene: 7. CDR3 length: 14 residues. Written as DNA, the CDR3 is TGTGCCAGCAGTAACCCAGGGACAGCCTATGGCTACACCTTC. This sequence encodes CASSNPGTAYGYTF.

V usage is TRBV12-5 and J usage is TRBJ2-5, with 12 bases that match TRBD1. The germline gives CDR1 LGHNT, CDR2 FRNRAP. This CDR3 comprises 17 residues. J was trimmed by 5 bases and V by 5 bases; bases with no gene match: 12. The CDR3 DNA follows: TGTGCTAGTGGTCCGGGACAGGGGGCCGGCCTGGGGGAGACCCAGTACTTC. Residues: CASGPGQGAGLGETQYF.

This clone has just a few counts. This chain connects TRBV4-1 to TRBJ2-1, with 8 bases lining up with TRBD2. The V gene end was trimmed by 6 bases and the J gene end by 2 bases; junction bases not matched to a gene: 9. This CDR3 is 16 amino acids long. Germline lookup yields CDR1 MGHRA and CDR2 YSYEKL. CDR3 in amino acids: CASRTSGAGAYNEQFF. The CDR3 DNA reads TGCGCCAGCAGGACTTCGGGAGCGGGGGCCTACAATGAGCAGTTCTTC.

The chain employs TRBV13 and TRBJ1-6, with TRBD1 as a possible D gene (5 bases). Germline-derived CDR1 and CDR2 are PRHDT and FYEKMQ (reference sequence). Trimming took off 2 bases at V and 10 bases at J, with 18 bases between the two ends. The CDR3 is 16 amino acids. The CDR3 sequence: CASSLMGQGSSSPLHF. As DNA, the CDR3 is TGTGCCAGCAGCTTAATGGGGCAGGGATCCAGCTCACCCCTCCACTTT. The full variable domain, rest sourced from reference TRBV13 and TRBJ1-6, is AAGVIQSPRHLIKEKRETATLKCYPIPRHDTVYWYQQGPGQDPQFLISFYEKMQSDKGSIPDRFSAQQFSDYHSELNMSSLELGDSALYFCASSLMGQGSSSPLHFGNGTRLTVT.

The gene calls are TRBV18 and TRBJ1-1, with D possibly matching TRBD1 (5 bases). The CDR3 length is 15 residues. In germline, CDR1 is KGHSH, CDR2 LQKENI. V dropped 1 base and J dropped 0 bases, with 9 bases sitting between them. In DNA form, the CDR3 reads TGTGCCAGCTCACCACGTCGGGGGATGAACACTGAAGCTTTCTTT. Its translation is CASSPRRGMNTEAFF.

The chain joins TRBV6-5 to TRBJ2-5; 8 bases map to TRBD1. The V and J ends lost 6 bases and 4 bases, in that order; junction bases with no gene match: 4. From germline, CDR1 is MNHEY and CDR2 SVGAGI. CDR3 length equals 13 residues. The CDR3 region has the DNA TGTGCCAGCAGGGGACAGGTCCGAGAGACCCAGTACTTC. Residues: CASRGQVRETQYF.

This clone turned up a few times. The genes are TRBV3-1 (or the pseudogene TRBV3-2) and TRBJ1-1; tentatively, D is TRBD1 (6 bases). CDR1 is LGHDT, CDR2 YNNKEL, per germline (reference sequence). This CDR3 region has 12 residues. With 3 bases removed from V and 11 bases from J, the gap between germline ends came to 13 bases. The CDR3 DNA follows: TGTGCCAGCAGCCAGGGGGAGGGGGTGGCTTTCTTT. It translates to CASSQGEGVAFF.

The V gene is TRBV5-8, the J gene TRBJ2-3; 7 positions match TRBD2. Germline lookup yields CDR1 SGHTS and CDR2 YDEGEE. CDR3 size: 17 residues. V dropped 1 base and J dropped 6; count of bases not matched to a gene: 14. CDR3 sequence: CASSLYIRTRISDTQYF. In nucleotides, the CDR3 is TGTGCCAGCAGCTTGTATATTCGGACTAGGATTTCGGATACGCAGTATTTT.

The V gene is TRBV5-1, the J gene TRBJ1-2; 7 bases agree with TRBD1. The V gene's germline CDR1 is SGHRS and CDR2 YFSETQ. Unmatched junction bases numbered 9, after V lost 1 base and J lost 6 bases. This CDR3 has 15 residues. CDR3: CASSLFGQVYDGYTF. The CDR3, as DNA: TGCGCCAGCAGCTTGTTCGGACAGGTCTATGATGGCTACACCTTC.

The genes are TRBV27 and TRBJ1-1, with TRBD1 identical over 9 bases. Germline assignment: CDR1 MNHEY and CDR2 SMNVEV (reference sequence). V shed 5 bases and J 6 bases; nucleotides not matched to a gene: 7. CDR3 length equals 14 residues. The CDR3 loop reads CASSTWGQGAEAFF. For the CDR3, the DNA is TGTGCCAGCAGTACCTGGGGACAGGGAGCTGAAGCTTTCTTT.

There are a few counts of this clone. The chain recombines TRBV6-6 with TRBJ1-1; D gene unclear. Trimming cost V 5 bases and J 0 bases, with 7 bases left between them. The CDR3 has 13 residues. Germline loops: CDR1 MNHNY, CDR2 SVGAGI (reference sequence). The CDR3 DNA reads as TGTGCCAGCAGTCCGACTTTGAACACTGAAGCTTTCTTT. Amino acid sequence: CASSPTLNTEAFF.

As concerns this clone: Other nucleotide sequences from this sample produce the same CDR3. The chain's CDR3 is CASSVEGDTEAFF. The CDR3, as DNA: TGTGCCAGCAGCGTGGAAGGGGACACTGAAGCTTTCTTT. The gene calls are TRBV9 and TRBJ1-1; a weak D match, TRBD1 (5 bases). V shed 2 bases and J shed 3 bases, with 8 bases lying between them. The CDR3 sequence is 13 residues long. From germline, CDR1 is SGDLS and CDR2 YYNGEE. The full variable domain, completed using reference TRBV9 and TRBJ1-1, is DSGVTQTPKHLITATGQRVTLRCSPRSGDLSVYWYQQSLDQGLQFLIQYYNGEERAKGNILERFSAQQFPDLHSELNLSSLELGDSALYFCASSVEGDTEAFFGQGTRLTVV.

The V and J genes are TRBV9 and TRBJ1-1; TRBD1 might be the D (5 bases). The germline V gene encodes CDR1 SGDLS and CDR2 YYNGEE. Deletions cut 0 bases from V and 1 base from J, with 10 bases between. The CDR3 totals 15 residues. This chain's CDR3 is CASSVDVRGNTEAFF. In DNA, the CDR3 is TGTGCCAGCAGCGTAGATGTTAGGGGGAACACTGAAGCTTTCTTT.

There are a few counts of this clone. J is TRBJ1-4 and V is TRBV7-2, with TRBD1 as a possible D gene (6 bases). The V gene's germline CDR1 is SGHTA and CDR2 FQGNSA. The CDR3 totals 17 residues. Trimming removed 5 bases from V and 1 base from J, with 17 bases in between. The chain's CDR3 is CASSPRGGALTNEKLFF. DNA of the CDR3: TGTGCCAGCAGCCCCCGGGGGGGGGCACTAACTAATGAAAAACTGTTTTTT.

The chain is built from TRBV7-3 and TRBJ2-1, with 10 bases aligning to TRBD1. This CDR3 is built from 14 residues. Germline values: CDR1 SGHTA, CDR2 FQGTGA. V shed 5 bases and J 2 bases; nucleotides not matched to a gene: 0. CDR3 in DNA: TGTGCCAGCAGCGGACAGGGGGCCTACAATGAGCAGTTCTTC. Protein product: CASSGQGAYNEQFF. The full variable domain, rest sourced from reference TRBV7-3 and TRBJ2-1, is GAGVSQTPSNKVTEKGKYVELRCDPISGHTALYWYRQSLGQGPEFLIYFQGTGAADDSGLPNDRFFAVRPEGSVSTLKIQRTERGDSAVYLCASSGQGAYNEQFFGPGTRLTVL.

The chain joins TRBV11-2 to TRBJ1-2, with 9 bases matching TRBD1. The V and J ends lost 5 bases and 4 bases, in that order; junction bases with no gene match: 5. Per germline, CDR1 SGHAT and CDR2 FQNNGV. The CDR3 covers 14 residues. This CDR3 is CASSPGTGLYGYTF. CDR3 DNA sequence: TGTGCCAGCAGCCCCGGGACAGGGCTCTATGGCTACACCTTC. The variable domain in full, completed from reference TRBV11-2 and TRBJ1-2, reads EAGVAQSPRYKIIEKRQSVAFWCNPISGHATLYWYQQILGQGPKLLIQFQNNGVVDDSQLPKDRFSAERLKGVDSTLKIQPAKLEDSAVYLCASSPGTGLYGYTFGSGTRLTVV.